This TCR beta chain came from a study of Ad26.COV2.S vaccination and SARS-CoV-2 variants. Across the whole study: Dosing was one shot or two shots 56 days apart.

Study observations and caveats: Marked by substantial breadth, spike-specific CD8+ and CD4+ T cell responses were reportedly seen after vaccination. Compared with placebo recipients, vaccine recipients had higher spike-specific TCR breadth. The analyses of TCR breadth and depth may have understated the size of total T cell responses.

This clone was seen only once. The antigen is undetermined. Described treatment: roughly 19 received Ad26.COV2.S at low or high dose, single or two shots; 5 received placebo; per-sample allocation not given. Sampling was performed 63 days after the first vaccine or placebo injection. Clones were read by immunoSEQ multiplex PCR, and TCRdb kept only the in-frame ones, dropping some. Of around 400,000 clones in the sample, about 93% were seen once. The clonotype originates from a person between 18 and 59 years old who received the Ad26.COV2.S COVID-19 vaccine or a placebo. Source: peripheral blood, taken in a trial of Ad26.COV2.S vaccine versus placebo.

The CDR3 region is CAISSLADKETQYF. In DNA, the CDR3 is TGTGCCATCAGTTCACTAGCGGATAAAGAGACCCAGTACTTC. V gene TRBV10-3 combines with J gene TRBJ2-5; TRBD2 aligns across 8 bases. Trimming at V came to 5 bases and at J to 3 bases, leaving 5 bases not matched to a gene. This CDR3 has 14 residues. CDR1 and CDR2 from the germline V gene are ENHRY and SYGVKD.